These 31 T cell receptor beta chains were sequenced from one sample in a study of T cells after yellow fever vaccination. TCRdb reprocessed the 5' RACE reads via MiXCR and lists one record per CDR3 protein. Here the sample spans 200,000 to 250,000 distinct CDR3 sequences, under 3.5% being singletons. This material consisted of CD4+ T cells sorted from PBMCs, taken 10 days after the yellow fever booster vaccination. These receptors were obtained from a man between 18 and 35 years old who received the YFV17D yellow fever vaccine.

The J gene is TRBJ2-7, the V gene TRBV20-1; D is tentatively TRBD1 or TRBD2 (6 bases each). Germline V gene lookup returns CDR1 DFQATT and CDR2 SNEGSKA (reference sequence). With 3 bases removed from V and 5 bases from J, the gap between germline ends came to 17 bases. This CDR3 is 14 amino acids long. The CDR3 nucleotides are TGCAGTGCTAGTACCGGGGGCCTAGGGGACGAGCAGTACTTC. Amino acid sequence: CSASTGGLGDEQYF.

This clonotype was counted many times. This chain connects TRBV7-2 to TRBJ2-3, with 16 bases identical to TRBD2. Germline V gene lookup returns CDR1 SGHTA and CDR2 FQGNSA. The CDR3 length is 18 residues. With V trimmed by 3 bases and J by 4 bases, 7 bases remained unmatched. The CDR3 loop reads CASSFWGLAGGRPDTQYF. The CDR3 region has the DNA TGTGCCAGCAGCTTTTGGGGACTAGCGGGGGGGCGCCCAGATACGCAGTATTTT. Filled out from reference TRBV7-2 and TRBJ2-3, the complete variable domain reads GAGVSQSPSNKVTEKGKDVELRCDPISGHTALYWYRQSLGQGLEFLIYFQGNSAPDKSGLPSDRFSAERTGGSVSTLTIQRTQQEDSAVYLCASSFWGLAGGRPDTQYFGPGTRLTVL.

This clonotype was seen many times. This rearrangement joins TRBV5-1 to TRBJ1-5, with D hard to call. CDR1 is SGHRS and CDR2 is YFSETQ in the germline V gene. The CDR3 sequence is 13 residues long. V lost 4 bases to trimming and J lost 11 bases, with 16 bases between them. CDR3 DNA: TGCGCCAGCAGCCCGGACGGATCTTTGGCCCAGCATTTT. This codes for CASSPDGSLAQHF.

This clonotype was observed a handful of times. The chain couples TRBV6-2 or TRBV6-3 to TRBJ1-5; 7 bases map to TRBD1. This CDR3 contains 13 residues. From germline, CDR1 is MNHEY and CDR2 SVGEGT. V was clipped by 7 bases and J by 1 base; unmatched bases: 1. CDR3 sequence: CASTDRSNQPQHF. CDR3 coding DNA: TGTGCCAGCACGGACAGGAGCAATCAGCCCCAGCATTTT.

This clonotype occurred many times. V gene TRBV7-2 combines with J gene TRBJ2-3, with 11 bases fitting TRBD2. The CDR3 consists of 13 residues. V was pared by 6 bases and J by 5 bases, with 1 base of the junction left unmatched. In germline, CDR1 is SGHTA, CDR2 FQGNSA. CDR3 amino acids: CASSSGGGDTQYF. The CDR3 bases are TGTGCCAGCAGTAGCGGGGGGGGAGATACGCAGTATTTT. Full variable domain (rest looked up from reference TRBV7-2 and TRBJ2-3): GAGVSQSPSNKVTEKGKDVELRCDPISGHTALYWYRQSLGQGLEFLIYFQGNSAPDKSGLPSDRFSAERTGGSVSTLTIQRTQQEDSAVYLCASSSGGGDTQYFGPGTRLTVL.

This clonotype was recorded at least ten times. This chain connects TRBV7-3 to TRBJ2-5; 7 bases agree with TRBD1. The length of the CDR3 is 14 residues. Germline V CDR1 and CDR2: SGHTA, FQGTGA. The junction had 5 bases not matched to a gene; V was cut back by 5 bases and J by 2 bases. The CDR3 DNA reads as TGTGCCAGCAGCCCGACAGGGCTACAAGAGACCCAGTACTTC. Translating it yields CASSPTGLQETQYF.

There are a few counts of this clonotype. This chain connects TRBV24-1 to TRBJ1-2; the D gene is possibly TRBD1 (5 bases). Germline CDR1 and CDR2: KGHDR and SFDVKD. The CDR3 is made up of 15 amino acids. Trimming took off 3 bases at V and 6 bases at J, with 16 bases between the two ends. CDR3 protein: CATSDGVTAGNGYTF. As DNA, the CDR3 is TGTGCCACCAGTGATGGAGTTACGGCAGGGAATGGCTACACCTTC.

This clonotype occurred many times. This chain joins TRBV7-3 and TRBJ2-3; TRBD1 aligns across 9 bases. The CDR3 has 15 amino acids. The germline CDR1 and CDR2 sequences are SGHTA and FQGTGA. With 5 bases clipped from V and 3 bases from J, the junction kept 6 bases outside the gene matches. The CDR3 sequence: CASSPRDRVTDTQYF. For the CDR3, the DNA is TGTGCCAGCAGCCCACGGGACAGGGTAACAGATACGCAGTATTTT.

V is TRBV7-6 and J is TRBJ1-2, with a tentative D call TRBD1 (5 bases). Germline CDR1 reads SGHVS; CDR2 reads FNYEAQ. This CDR3 spans 15 amino acids. V was pared by 5 bases and J by 7 bases, with 20 bases between. CDR3 sequence: CASSLVSGPDSGYTF. In DNA, the CDR3 is TGTGCCAGCAGCCTCGTATCAGGGCCGGACTCTGGCTACACCTTC. Supplemented by reference TRBV7-6 and TRBJ1-2, the full variable domain reads GAGVSQSPRYKVTKRGQDVALRCDPISGHVSLYWYRQALGQGPEFLTYFNYEAQQDKSGLPNDRFSAERPEGSISTLTIQRTEQRDSAMYRCASSLVSGPDSGYTFGSGTRLTVV.

There are many counts of this clonotype. The chain is built from TRBV24-1 and TRBJ2-1; D is unresolved. CDR1 and CDR2 from the germline V gene are KGHDR and SFDVKD. The CDR3 runs to 14 residues. The V end lost 1 base, the J end lost 5 bases, and 8 bases lay between the germline ends. Here the CDR3 reads CATSDLRWNNEQFF. The CDR3 DNA sequence: TGTGCCACCAGTGATTTACGCTGGAACAATGAGCAGTTCTTC.

This clonotype appeared many times. The chain's CDR3 is CASSQIRGRINIQYF. CDR3 DNA: TGCGCCAGCAGTCAGATAAGGGGGCGGATAAACATTCAGTACTTC. The chain is built from TRBV23-1 and TRBJ2-4; 7 bases fit TRBD1. TRBV23-1 counts as an open reading frame of uncertain function. CDR3 length equals 15 residues. The ends lost 3 bases at V and 6 bases at J; junction bases unmatched: 8.

This clonotype came up a few times. The CDR3, as DNA: TGCAGTGCTCGAGCGGACCCTTCAGATACGCAGTATTTT. This sequence encodes CSARADPSDTQYF. V gene TRBV20-1 combines with J gene TRBJ2-3; the D gene is possibly TRBD2 (5 bases). Trimming stripped 5 bases from V and 4 bases from J, with 13 bases between. This CDR3 is 13 amino acids long. CDR1 and CDR2 from the germline V gene are DFQATT and SNEGSKA (reference sequence).

The rearrangement uses TRBV5-5 and TRBJ2-7; no clear D gene. V was shortened by 4 bases and J by 2 bases, with 10 bases between the two germline ends. The CDR3 is 13 residues long. Per germline, CDR1 SGHKS and CDR2 YYEKEE (reference sequence). The CDR3 coding sequence is TGTGCCAGCAGCAATGATGTCACCTACGAGCAGTACTTC. Its translation: CASSNDVTYEQYF.

This clonotype was picked up many times. The rearrangement links TRBV29-1 to TRBJ2-7; the match to TRBD1 covers 7 bases. Germline-derived CDR1 and CDR2 are SQVTM and ANQGSEA. The CDR3 loop spans 11 amino acids. After removal of 2 bases from V and 6 bases from J, the junction contained 1 base not matched to a gene. CDR3 DNA: TGCAGCGTTGAATCAGGGGGCGAGCAGTACGTC. It translates to CSVESGGEQYV.

This clonotype was counted between two and nine times. CDR3 in amino acids: CASSQTDRGEQYV. CDR3 DNA: TGTGCCAGCAGCCAGACGGACAGGGGCGAGCAGTACGTC. The rearrangement uses TRBV14 and TRBJ2-7, with 9 bases fitting TRBD1. Germline V gives CDR1 SGHDN, CDR2 FVKESK. The ends lost 3 bases at V and 6 bases at J; junction bases unmatched: 3. The CDR3 length is 13 residues.

This clonotype appeared a few times. For the CDR3, the DNA is TGCAGCCTCATAAAAGGGGCAGGGAACACTGAAGCTTTCTTT. Residues: CSLIKGAGNTEAFF. The chain has TRBV29-1 and TRBJ1-1, with D perhaps TRBD1 (5 bases). CDR1 and CDR2 (germline): SQVTM, ANQGSEA. The CDR3 length is 14 residues. Trimming took off 8 bases at V and 1 base at J, with 17 bases between the two ends.

This clonotype occurred a few times. The gene calls are TRBV7-9 and TRBJ2-1; 14 bases line up with TRBD2. CDR1 is SEHNR and CDR2 is FQNEAQ in the germline V gene (reference sequence). The junction had 8 bases not matched to a gene; V was cut back by 3 bases and J by 10 bases. This CDR3 spans 16 amino acids. The CDR3 is CASSLAGTSGGGEQFF. The CDR3 region has the DNA TGTGCCAGCAGCTTGGCCGGGACTAGCGGGGGCGGGGAGCAGTTCTTC.

This clonotype was detected only a few times. This chain uses TRBV5-1 with TRBJ2-7; 15 bases line up with TRBD2. The CDR3 consists of 16 residues. The ends lost 5 bases at V and 4 bases at J; junction bases unmatched: 7. Germline V gives CDR1 SGHRS, CDR2 YFSETQ. The CDR3 spells CASSPGGTSGGYEQYF. The DNA for the CDR3 is TGCGCCAGCAGTCCCGGGGGGACTAGCGGGGGGTACGAGCAGTACTTC.

The J gene is TRBJ1-2, the V gene TRBV5-1; possibly TRBD1 for D (5 bases). Trimming cost V 3 bases and J 2 bases, with 17 bases left between them. Germline values: CDR1 SGHRS, CDR2 YFSETQ. This CDR3 spans 16 amino acids. The CDR3 DNA sequence: TGCGCCAGCAGCTCAGGGATAGCTAACGGAAACTATGGCTACACCTTC. Its translation: CASSSGIANGNYGYTF.

This clonotype occurred many times. This sequence joins TRBV27 and TRBJ1-6; D not certain. The V gene's germline CDR1 is MNHEY and CDR2 SMNVEV (reference sequence). This CDR3 is 15 amino acids long. V shed 2 bases and J shed 1 base, with 6 bases lying between them. The CDR3 region has the DNA TGTGCCAGCAGTTTAACGGGTTCCTATAATTCACCCCTCCACTTT. It is translated as CASSLTGSYNSPLHF.

CDR3 sequence reads: CASSKYGNGYTF. In DNA, the CDR3 is TGTGCCAGCAGTAAATACGGGAATGGCTACACCTTC. This chain connects TRBV12-3 or TRBV12-4 to TRBJ1-2; D gene ambiguous. The V end lost 5 bases, the J end lost 6 bases, and 10 bases lay between the germline ends. There are 12 residues in the CDR3.

The V gene is TRBV7-2, the J gene TRBJ2-3; D call uncertain. The V gene lost 5 bases and the J gene lost 4 bases, with 13 bases spanning the gap. Germline V gene sequence: CDR1 SGHTA, CDR2 FQGNSA. The CDR3 is made up of 14 amino acids. This CDR3 reads CASSPRSGADTQYF. The CDR3 nucleotides are TGTGCCAGCAGCCCCCGTTCTGGGGCAGATACGCAGTATTTT.

This sequence joins TRBV5-6 and TRBJ2-7, with 7 bases that match TRBD1. The CDR3 is 14 amino acids. CDR1 and CDR2 from the germline V gene are SGHDT and YYEEEE. Unmatched junction bases numbered 6, after V lost 0 bases and J lost 6 bases. This CDR3 is CASSLGQGSIEQYF. The CDR3 bases are TGTGCCAGCAGCTTGGGACAGGGATCTATCGAGCAGTACTTC.

This clonotype was counted many times. A read error may account for a junction end that differs from germline. The chain employs TRBV5-1 and TRBJ2-1, with a possible D match to TRBD2 (6 bases). Looked up from germline, CDR1 is SGHRS and CDR2 is YFSETQ. The CDR3 covers 13 residues. The CDR3 DNA reads as TGTGCTAGCAGCTTAGGAGGGTACAATGAGCAGTTCTTC. This gives the protein CASSLGGYNEQFF.

The chain recombines TRBV4-3 with TRBJ2-2; no definite D call. The CDR3 is 11 residues long. The germline V and J ends were trimmed by 9 bases and 5 bases, with 7 bases remaining between them. From germline, CDR1 is LGHNA and CDR2 YSLEER. CDR3 coding DNA: TGCGCCAGTGACACGACCGGGGAGCTGTTTTTT. It translates to CASDTTGELFF.

This clonotype has just a few counts. This rearrangement joins TRBV6-2 or TRBV6-3 to TRBJ2-3, with a possible D match to TRBD1 (5 bases). Trimming cost V 7 bases and J 2 bases, with 10 bases left between them. Germline CDR1 is MNHEY and CDR2 is SVGEGT. The CDR3 runs to 13 residues. CDR3 loop: CASKGYVTDTQYF. The CDR3 bases are TGTGCCAGCAAGGGGTACGTCACAGATACGCAGTATTTT.

In this sample, this clonotype turned up many times. V is TRBV20-1 and J is TRBJ2-3; 8 bases are shared with TRBD1. CDR1 and CDR2 (germline): DFQATT, SNEGSKA (reference sequence). The V gene end was trimmed by 1 base and the J gene end by 4 bases; junction bases not matched to a gene: 7. The CDR3 loop spans 15 amino acids. The CDR3 here is CSARVGDRQPDTQYF. The CDR3 DNA is TGCAGTGCTAGAGTAGGGGACAGGCAACCAGATACGCAGTATTTT.

The chain uses TRBV28 and TRBJ1-1; TRBD1 is a possible D gene (6 bases). Deletions cut 2 bases from V and 4 bases from J, with 8 bases between. Germline CDR1 MDHEN, CDR2 SYDVKM. CDR3 length equals 13 residues. CDR3 sequence (DNA): TGTGCCAGCAGTTTAATAGGGGGCACTGAAGCTTTCTTT. It is translated as CASSLIGGTEAFF.

This clonotype has a count of ten or more. The rearrangement links TRBV9 to TRBJ2-3; D unresolved. V was cut by 0 bases and J by 2 bases, with 10 bases left in between. Germline V gives CDR1 SGDLS, CDR2 YYNGEE. CDR3 length: 15 residues. This CDR3 is CASSVVGDTTDTQYF. CDR3 sequence (DNA): TGTGCCAGCAGCGTAGTTGGAGACACCACAGATACGCAGTATTTT.

The chain is built from TRBV4-1 and TRBJ1-4; no definite D call. Germline V CDR1 and CDR2: MGHRA, YSYEKL. Deletions cut 4 bases from V and 7 bases from J, with 16 bases between. This CDR3 contains 15 residues. CDR3 coding DNA: TGCGCCAGCAGCCCCCAGACCGGGTATGGTGAAAAACTGTTTTTT. This translates into CASSPQTGYGEKLFF.

This clonotype appeared a few times. The rearrangement links TRBV4-2 to TRBJ1-6; possibly TRBD1 for D (5 bases). Trimming removed 0 bases from V and 9 bases from J, with 12 bases in between. Germline V lookup: CDR1 LGHNA, CDR2 YNFKEQ. There are 15 residues in the CDR3. The CDR3 is CASSQEDTAGSPLHF. The CDR3 nucleotides read TGTGCCAGCAGCCAAGAGGACACCGCGGGTTCACCCCTCCACTTT.